This T cell receptor (beta chain) was sequenced in a study of CD8+ T cells in alopecia areata (dated by TCRdb to between 2018 and 2020). Describing the broader study: The treated patients took part in an open-label pilot trial in which moderate-to-severe alopecia areata was treated with oral tofacitinib at 5 to 10 mg twice daily. Tofacitinib was administered for 6 to 18 months, and 6 months of follow-up off drug were then conducted to assess delayed response and recurrence. Biopsies were taken from tofacitinib-treated patients at baseline and again at 4 and 24 weeks into treatment, and several of those patients also had a later scalp biopsy. Scalp clonality was compared among normal scalp (n=4), patchy alopecia areata scalp (n=8), and alopecia totalis/universalis scalp (n=8). High-throughput TCRbeta sequencing was used to examine T cell clonal expansion in alopecia areata in both the C3H/HeJ mouse model and human patients. Amplification of TCRbeta CDR3 regions was done by immunoSEQ multiplex PCR using 35 Vbeta forward primers and 13 Jbeta reverse primers. RNA was extracted with the PAXgene miRNA kit for fixed scalp, the miRNeasy kit for PBMCs, and the RNeasy kit for mouse skin. In humans, TCRbeta sequencing was performed on scalp tissue and on sorted CD4+ and CD8+ peripheral blood T cells from healthy controls and from patients with patchy or totalis/universalis alopecia areata. Study-wide findings and limitations: Higher clonality and more expanded CD8+ clones were observed in lesional scalp than in normal scalp, particularly in alopecia totalis/universalis, a finding suggestive of antigenic drive. TCR sequences shared between patients were less clear than in mice, possibly partly because of HLA diversity in the patient population. Scalp TCR repertoire analysis is complicated because resident alphabeta T cells in normal human skin are also sequenced, whereas mouse skin is dominated by gammadelta T cells.

The germline V gene (reference sequence) sets CDR1 to LNHDA and CDR2 to SQIVND. From its cysteine to its phenylalanine, the CDR3 spans 15 amino acids. The retained sequence is limited to the CDR3, 45 bases, with the frame set at the first base. Ends trimmed: V by 3 bases, J by 4 bases; bases unmatched to a gene: 5. To prepare the library, the immunoSEQ multiplex PCR assay was applied. For TCR sequencing, RNA was extracted from every sample and reverse transcribed into cDNA to serve as template. First-strand cDNA was synthesized with SuperScript III using a 2:1 mix of oligo-dT and random hexamers. A synthetic immune receptor repertoire was used to assess amplification bias, and residual bias was removed computationally. The published analysis was carried out like this. Raw reads were preprocessed to remove errors, and CDR3 was defined by IMGT conventions from the conserved cysteine to phenylalanine. To get clonality, Shannon entropy was normalized by log2 of the number of productive unique TCRs and the result was subtracted from 1. CD4 or CD8 identity of scalp clones was inferred by cross-referencing scalp TCRbeta sequences with sorted blood CD4 and CD8 repertoires. TCRdb holds this immuneACCESS table with in-frame rearrangements only. Some clones are missing; in checked studies, unresolved V genes explain under half, and the rest has no known cause. For V, J and clone size, that table is used; D and trimming come from the DNA. This sample holds 150,000 or so clones; 49% were observed only once. The top ten constitute about 19% of the sample.

In its sample, this clone was seen a few times. It has no known antigen specificity. Base qualities are not at hand, and no much larger clone is one base apart. The sample's time point label is to be understood as: baseline before oral tofacitinib. Lesional scalp punch biopsies and peripheral blood were obtained from alopecia areata patients. PBMCs were isolated by density centrifugation and stained for CD3, CD4 and CD8, and CD4+ and CD8+ T cells were sorted on a FACSAria. In this chain, TRBV19 is recombined with TRBJ1-2; TRBD1 agrees with 10 junctional bases. Sequences were derived from CD8+ T cells sorted from blood, sampled at week 0. This TCR came from a human donor with alopecia areata. The nucleotide sequence is given as TGTGCCAGTAGTATCGGGACAGGGGTGATCTATGGCTACACCTTC. This sequence encodes CASSIGTGVIYGYTF.